These 15 T cell receptor beta chains came from one sample sequenced in a study of identical twins. TCRdb re-analysed the 5' RACE reads in MiXCR, keeping a single row per CDR3 protein. In the table there are under 800,000 distinct CDR3 sequences, 21% of which are singletons. The same data also went into a second study, on T cells expressing NK-cell markers.

Material: PBMCs. These receptors were obtained from a woman under 30 in good health.

The V gene is TRBV20-1, the J gene TRBJ1-3; TRBD1 agrees at 9 bases. Per germline, CDR1 DFQATT and CDR2 SNEGSKA (reference sequence). The CDR3 has 19 amino acids. The trim removed 1 base at V and 5 bases at J, leaving 18 bases unmatched. CDR3 amino acids: CSARAPPNSLGTGRNTIYF. CDR3 in DNA: TGCAGTGCTAGAGCTCCTCCAAACAGCCTCGGGACAGGGAGAAACACCATATATTTT.

The chain links TRBV5-1 to TRBJ2-7; TRBD1 is a possible D gene (8 bases). Germline CDR1 reads SGHRS; CDR2 reads YFSETQ. The CDR3 has 14 residues. The V gene lost 4 bases and the J gene lost 6 bases, with 17 bases spanning the gap. The CDR3 here is CASSLADRVGEQYF. CDR3 DNA: TGCGCCAGCAGCCTAGCGGACAGGGTAGGCGAGCAGTACTTC. Full variable domain (missing parts from reference TRBV5-1 and TRBJ2-7): KAGVTQTPRYLIKTRGQQVTLSCSPISGHRSVSWYQQTPGQGLQFLFEYFSETQRNKGNFPGRFSGRQFSNSRSEMNVSTLELGDSALYLCASSLADRVGEQYFGPGTRLTVT.

The V call is TRBV6-1, the J call TRBJ2-1; D is uncertain. In germline, CDR1 is MNHNS, CDR2 SASEGT. The CDR3 runs to 14 residues. V gave up 8 bases and J gave up 0 bases, with 11 bases separating them. In DNA form, the CDR3 reads TGTGCCAGCTCCTTAGACTTCTCCTACAATGAGCAGTTCTTC. Residues: CASSLDFSYNEQFF.

This clonotype has ten or more counts. The chain joins TRBV20-1 to TRBJ2-3; no definite D call. CDR1 is DFQATT and CDR2 is SNEGSKA in the germline V gene (reference sequence). There are 14 residues in the CDR3. Trimming shortened V by 6 bases and J by 2 bases, and 15 bases separated the two germline ends. CDR3 in amino acids: CSAPAADFTDTQYF. In nucleotides, the CDR3 is TGCAGTGCCCCGGCGGCAGATTTCACAGATACGCAGTATTTT.

There are a few counts of this clonotype. Written as DNA, the CDR3 is TGCAGTGCTAGAGTACAGGACTCTGGAAACACCATATATTTT. Translating gives CSARVQDSGNTIYF. This chain joins TRBV20-1 and TRBJ1-3; TRBD1 is a possible D gene (5 bases). V lost 1 base, J lost 0 bases, and 7 bases lay in between. The CDR3 is 14 residues long. Germline lookup yields CDR1 DFQATT and CDR2 SNEGSKA (reference sequence).

The J gene is TRBJ2-3, the V gene TRBV20-1; 12 bases match TRBD2. V lost 6 bases to trimming and J lost 6 bases; unmatched junction nucleotides: 10. Looked up from germline, CDR1 is DFQATT and CDR2 is SNEGSKA (reference sequence). CDR3 length: 15 residues. The CDR3 reads CSAELAGGRSDTQYF. The CDR3 region has the DNA TGCAGTGCCGAACTAGCGGGAGGCCGTTCGGATACGCAGTATTTT.

This chain links TRBV20-1 with TRBJ2-7; D is unresolved. The germline gives CDR1 DFQATT, CDR2 SNEGSKA (reference sequence). V shed 0 bases and J shed 1 base, with 16 bases lying between them. This CDR3 has 16 amino acids. CDR3 DNA: TGCAGTGCTAGAGACCCAAGGGCGGCGTTTTCCTACGAGCAGTACTTC. Protein sequence: CSARDPRAAFSYEQYF.

V gene TRBV10-3 combines with J gene TRBJ2-7; D may match TRBD1 or TRBD2 (5 bases each). V was pared by 10 bases and J by 3 bases, with 13 bases between. Germline CDR1 reads ENHRY; CDR2 reads SYGVKD. The CDR3 spans 12 residues. The CDR3 sequence is CATGTRLYEQYF. The CDR3 nucleotides are TGTGCCACTGGGACGCGACTCTACGAGCAGTACTTC.

The V call is TRBV5-5, the J call TRBJ2-3; a weak D match, TRBD2 (5 bases). This CDR3 contains 14 residues. Germline CDR1 and CDR2: SGHKS and YYEKEE (reference sequence). V lost 4 bases, J lost 0 bases, and 9 bases lay in between. The CDR3 DNA is TGTGCCAGCAGCATAGGACTCAGCACAGATACGCAGTATTTT. Translating it yields CASSIGLSTDTQYF.

The rearrangement joins TRBV5-1 to TRBJ2-5, with 13 bases matching TRBD2. The CDR3 length is 17 residues. J was trimmed by 4 bases and V by 3 bases; bases with no gene match: 9. Germline loops: CDR1 SGHRS, CDR2 YFSETQ. DNA for the CDR3: TGCGCCAGCAGCTCCGAGGGACTAGCGGGATGGAGAGAGACCCAGTACTTC. It encodes CASSSEGLAGWRETQYF.

This clonotype was detected many times. The chain joins TRBV20-1 to TRBJ2-5; a possible D gene is TRBD2 (6 bases). The CDR3 runs 13 residues. CDR1 is DFQATT, CDR2 SNEGSKA, per germline (reference sequence). Between the trimmed V and J ends, which lost 0 bases and 4 bases, there was a span of 9 bases. The CDR3 coding sequence is TGCAGTGCTAGAGATACTAGCAGAGAGACCCAGTACTTC. Translated, it gives CSARDTSRETQYF.

The chain couples TRBV6-1 to TRBJ2-1, with D hard to call. V was shortened by 11 bases and J by 6 bases, with 20 bases between the two germline ends. Per germline, CDR1 MNHNS and CDR2 SASEGT. The CDR3 totals 14 residues. This CDR3 reads CASRLVVAANEQFF. CDR3 DNA sequence: TGTGCCTCCAGGTTGGTCGTGGCGGCCAATGAGCAGTTCTTC.

This clonotype was seen repeatedly, ten times or more. The chain recombines TRBV5-1 with TRBJ2-7; 16 bases agree with TRBD2. The CDR3 is 16 residues long. The germline gives CDR1 SGHRS, CDR2 YFSETQ. The V gene end was trimmed by 3 bases and the J gene end by 2 bases; junction bases not matched to a gene: 2. Here the CDR3 reads CASSWGTSGRAYEQYF. CDR3 nucleotide sequence: TGCGCCAGCAGCTGGGGGACTAGCGGGAGGGCCTACGAGCAGTACTTC.

The chain combines TRBV3-1 with TRBJ2-1; D is possibly TRBD2 (6 bases). Per the germline V gene, CDR1 is LGHDT and CDR2 is YNNKEL (reference sequence). This CDR3 is 15 amino acids long. Trimming shortened V by 8 bases and J by 5 bases, and 19 bases separated the two germline ends. As DNA, the CDR3 is TGTGCCAGCTCCAAATCAGCCGGAGGGAACAATGAGCAGTTCTTC. It encodes CASSKSAGGNNEQFF.

The CDR3 spells CASSHPRAGGRHTGELFF. Written as DNA, the CDR3 is TGTGCCAGCAGCCACCCCCGAGCGGGGGGGCGGCACACCGGGGAGCTGTTTTTT. The chain combines TRBV4-2 with TRBJ2-2, with 10 bases aligning to TRBD2. The CDR3 runs 18 residues. Germline V gives CDR1 LGHNA, CDR2 YNFKEQ. The ends lost 3 bases at V and 3 bases at J; junction bases unmatched: 10.